This section outlines one T cell receptor (beta chain) sequence together with its context. Its antigen is as yet unknown. This entry comes from a study of shared clonotypes between healthy human individuals. There are 16 residues in the CDR3. The germline gives CDR1 WNHNN, CDR2 SYGVQD (reference sequence). V shed 2 bases, J shed 5 bases, and the junction held 10 bases outside the gene matches. Deep was the level used in running the assay. The DNA input per sorted-subset replicate PCR was about 190 ng, corresponding to some 33,000 T cell genomes. Clones were read by immunoSEQ multiplex PCR, and TCRdb kept only the in-frame ones, dropping some. The top ten clones hold over 1.3% of a sample with about a million clones, 65% to 75% of them seen once. Findings and limits, study-wide: Naive subsets generally had larger estimated richness than memory subsets. Clonotypes which were not shared had lower generation probabilities than clonotypes that all four donors shared.

V usage is TRBV10-1 and J usage is TRBJ2-3; TRBD2 agrees at 7 bases. This clonotype was obtained from a man aged 18 to 30 in good health. Material for sequencing was memory CD4+ T cells sorted from blood. Stated subset: CD45RA-negative fraction. The CDR3: CASSEISRRGEDTQYF. CDR3 coding DNA: TGCGCCAGCAGTGAGATCAGTCGACGGGGGGAAGATACGCAGTATTTT.